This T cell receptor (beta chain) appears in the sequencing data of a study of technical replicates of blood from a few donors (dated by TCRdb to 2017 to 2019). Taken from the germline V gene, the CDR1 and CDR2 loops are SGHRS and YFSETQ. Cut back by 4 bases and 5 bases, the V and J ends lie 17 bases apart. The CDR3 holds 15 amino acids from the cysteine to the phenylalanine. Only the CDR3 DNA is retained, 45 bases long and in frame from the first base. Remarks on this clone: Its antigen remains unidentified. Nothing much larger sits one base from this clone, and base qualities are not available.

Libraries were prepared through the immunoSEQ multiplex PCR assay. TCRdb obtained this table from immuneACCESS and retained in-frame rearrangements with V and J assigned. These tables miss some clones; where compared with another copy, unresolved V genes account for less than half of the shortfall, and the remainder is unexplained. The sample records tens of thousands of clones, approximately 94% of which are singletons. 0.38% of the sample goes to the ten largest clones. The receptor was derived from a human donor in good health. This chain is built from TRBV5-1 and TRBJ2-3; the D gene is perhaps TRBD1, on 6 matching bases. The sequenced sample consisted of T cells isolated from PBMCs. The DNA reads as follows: TGCGCCAGCAGCAGAGACCCAGGGGTAGGAGATACGCAGTATTTT. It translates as CASSRDPGVGDTQYF.